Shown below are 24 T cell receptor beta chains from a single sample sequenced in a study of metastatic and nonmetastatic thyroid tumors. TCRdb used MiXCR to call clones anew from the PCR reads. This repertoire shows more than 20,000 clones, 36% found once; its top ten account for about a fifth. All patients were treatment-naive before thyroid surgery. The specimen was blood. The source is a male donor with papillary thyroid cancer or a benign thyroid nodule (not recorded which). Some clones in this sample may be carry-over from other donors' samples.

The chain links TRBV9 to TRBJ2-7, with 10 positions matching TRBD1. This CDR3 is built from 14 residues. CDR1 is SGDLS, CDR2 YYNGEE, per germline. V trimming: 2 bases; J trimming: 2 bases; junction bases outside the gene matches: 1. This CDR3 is CASSVGQGAYEQYF. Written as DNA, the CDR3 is TGTGCCAGCAGCGTCGGACAGGGGGCCTACGAGCAGTACTTC.

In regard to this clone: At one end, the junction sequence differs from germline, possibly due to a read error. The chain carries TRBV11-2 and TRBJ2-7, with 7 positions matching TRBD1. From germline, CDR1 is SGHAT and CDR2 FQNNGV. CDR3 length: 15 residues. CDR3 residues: CASSLTGTLNPEQYF. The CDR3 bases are TGTGCCAGCAGCTTGACAGGGACCCTCAACCCCGAGCAGTACTTT.

This CDR3 is CASSFADGNTIYF. CDR3 sequence (DNA): TGTGCCAGCAGCTTCGCGGATGGAAACACCATATATTTT. The rearrangement links TRBV11-3 to TRBJ1-3; D not resolved. V lost 3 bases, J lost 3 bases, and 6 bases lay in between. CDR1 is SGHNT and CDR2 is YENEEA in the germline V gene. This CDR3 comprises 13 residues.

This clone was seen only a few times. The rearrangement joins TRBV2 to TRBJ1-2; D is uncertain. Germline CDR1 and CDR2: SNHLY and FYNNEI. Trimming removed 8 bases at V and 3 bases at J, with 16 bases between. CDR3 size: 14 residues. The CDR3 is CASVLRFSYYGYTF. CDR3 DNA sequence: TGTGCCAGCGTCCTGAGGTTCAGTTACTATGGCTACACCTTC.

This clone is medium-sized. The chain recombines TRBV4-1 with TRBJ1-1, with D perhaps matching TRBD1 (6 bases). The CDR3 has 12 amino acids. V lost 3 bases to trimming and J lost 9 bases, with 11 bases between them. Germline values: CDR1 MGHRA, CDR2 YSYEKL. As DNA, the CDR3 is TGCGCCAGCAGCCATGGAGGGGACAAAGCTTTCTTT. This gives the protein CASSHGGDKAFF.

CDR3 sequence: CASSPVSGTGNYGYTF. CDR3 nucleotides: TGTGCCAGCAGTCCTGTATCCGGGACAGGGAACTATGGCTACACCTTC. The gene calls are TRBV6-1 and TRBJ1-2; 9 bases map to TRBD1. There are 16 residues in the CDR3. V was clipped by 5 bases and J by 2 bases; unmatched bases: 9. CDR1 and CDR2 (germline): MNHNS, SASEGT.

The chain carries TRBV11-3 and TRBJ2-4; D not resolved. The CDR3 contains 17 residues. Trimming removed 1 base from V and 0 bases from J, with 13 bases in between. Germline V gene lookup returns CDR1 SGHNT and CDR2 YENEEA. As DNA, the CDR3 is TGTGCCAGCAGCTTAGGCCCGGCGGTCTTAGCCAAAAACATTCAGTACTTC. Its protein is CASSLGPAVLAKNIQYF.

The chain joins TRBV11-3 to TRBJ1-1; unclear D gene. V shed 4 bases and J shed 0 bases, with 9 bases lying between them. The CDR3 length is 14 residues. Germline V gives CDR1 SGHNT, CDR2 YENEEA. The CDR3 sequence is CASSSSNMNTEAFF. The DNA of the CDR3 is TGTGCCAGCAGCTCGAGTAACATGAACACTGAAGCTTTCTTT. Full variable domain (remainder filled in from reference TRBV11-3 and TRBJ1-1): EAGVVQSPRYKIIEKKQPVAFWCNPISGHNTLYWYLQNLGQGPELLIRYENEEAVDDSQLPKDRFSAERLKGVDSTLKIQPAELGDSAVYLCASSSSNMNTEAFFGQGTRLTVV.

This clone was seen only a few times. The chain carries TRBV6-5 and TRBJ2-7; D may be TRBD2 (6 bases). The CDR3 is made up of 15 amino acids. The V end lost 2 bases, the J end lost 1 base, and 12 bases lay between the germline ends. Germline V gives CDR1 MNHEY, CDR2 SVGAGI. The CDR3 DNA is TGTGCCAGCAGTTACCAATCAGGGAGGTCCTACGAGCAGTACTTC. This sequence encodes CASSYQSGRSYEQYF.

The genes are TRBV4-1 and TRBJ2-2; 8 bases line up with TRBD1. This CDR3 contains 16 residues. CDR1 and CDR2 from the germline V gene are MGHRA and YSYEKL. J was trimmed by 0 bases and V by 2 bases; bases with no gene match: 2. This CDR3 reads CASSQKQGANTGELFF. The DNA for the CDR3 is TGCGCCAGCAGCCAAAAACAGGGGGCGAACACCGGGGAGCTGTTTTTT.

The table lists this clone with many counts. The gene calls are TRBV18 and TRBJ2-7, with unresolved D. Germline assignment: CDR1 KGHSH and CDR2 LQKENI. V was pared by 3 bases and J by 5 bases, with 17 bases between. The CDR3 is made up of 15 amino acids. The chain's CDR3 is CASSPLLGSGNEQYF. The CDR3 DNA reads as TGTGCCAGCTCACCGCTTCTGGGGTCAGGAAACGAGCAGTACTTC.

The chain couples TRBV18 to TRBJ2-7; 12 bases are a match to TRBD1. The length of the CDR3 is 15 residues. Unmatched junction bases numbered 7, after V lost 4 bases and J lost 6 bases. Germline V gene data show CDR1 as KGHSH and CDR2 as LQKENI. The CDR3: CASSLTGQGAGEQYF. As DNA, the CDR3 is TGTGCCAGCTCACTCACGGGACAGGGGGCGGGCGAGCAGTACTTC.

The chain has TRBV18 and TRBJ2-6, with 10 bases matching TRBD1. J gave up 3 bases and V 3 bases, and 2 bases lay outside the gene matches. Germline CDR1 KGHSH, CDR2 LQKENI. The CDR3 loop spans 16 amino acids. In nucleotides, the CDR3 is TGTGCCAGCTCACCCGGGACAGGGGTTGGGGCCAACGTCCTGACTTTC. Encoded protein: CASSPGTGVGANVLTF.

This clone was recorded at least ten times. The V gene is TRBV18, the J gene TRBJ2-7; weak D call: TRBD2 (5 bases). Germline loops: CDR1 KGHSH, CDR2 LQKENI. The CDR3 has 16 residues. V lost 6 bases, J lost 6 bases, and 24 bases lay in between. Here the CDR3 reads CASSLGSTLPSSEQYF. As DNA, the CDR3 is TGTGCCAGCTCGCTTGGGAGTACCCTACCATCAAGCGAGCAGTACTTC.

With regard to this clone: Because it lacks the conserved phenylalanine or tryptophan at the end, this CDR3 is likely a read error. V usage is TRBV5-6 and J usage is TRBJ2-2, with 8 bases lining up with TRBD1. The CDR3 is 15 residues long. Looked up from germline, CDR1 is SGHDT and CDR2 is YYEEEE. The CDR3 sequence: CTSSFGTGVTGELFV. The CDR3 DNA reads TGTACCAGCAGCTTTGGGACAGGCGTCACCGGGGAGCTGTTTGTT.

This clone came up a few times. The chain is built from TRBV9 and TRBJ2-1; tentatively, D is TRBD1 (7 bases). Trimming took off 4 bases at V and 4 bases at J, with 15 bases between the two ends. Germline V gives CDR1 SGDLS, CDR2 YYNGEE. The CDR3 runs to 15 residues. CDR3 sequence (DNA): TGTGCCAGCAGCACCCAGGGGGAGGTTTACAATGAGCAGTTCTTC. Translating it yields CASSTQGEVYNEQFF.

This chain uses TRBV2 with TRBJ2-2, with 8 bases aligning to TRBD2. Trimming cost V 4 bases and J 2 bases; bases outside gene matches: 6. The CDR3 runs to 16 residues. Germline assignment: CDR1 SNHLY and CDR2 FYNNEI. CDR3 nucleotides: TGTGCCAGCAGTGTCAGAGCGGGAGCTAACACCGGGGAGCTGTTTTTT. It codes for CASSVRAGANTGELFF.

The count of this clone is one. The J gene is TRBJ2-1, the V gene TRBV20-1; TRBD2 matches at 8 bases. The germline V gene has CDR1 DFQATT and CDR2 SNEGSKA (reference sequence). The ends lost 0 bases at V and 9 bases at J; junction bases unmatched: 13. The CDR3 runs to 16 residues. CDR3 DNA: TGCAGTGCTAGAGATGTTTCGACTAGCGATAGGAGTGAGCAGTTCTTC. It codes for CSARDVSTSDRSEQFF.

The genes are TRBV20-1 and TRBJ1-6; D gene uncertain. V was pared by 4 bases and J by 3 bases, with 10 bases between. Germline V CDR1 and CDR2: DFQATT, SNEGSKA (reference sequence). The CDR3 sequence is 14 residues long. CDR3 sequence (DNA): TGCAGTGCTATCCTCCGGGGCTATAATTCACCCCTCCACTTT. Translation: CSAILRGYNSPLHF.

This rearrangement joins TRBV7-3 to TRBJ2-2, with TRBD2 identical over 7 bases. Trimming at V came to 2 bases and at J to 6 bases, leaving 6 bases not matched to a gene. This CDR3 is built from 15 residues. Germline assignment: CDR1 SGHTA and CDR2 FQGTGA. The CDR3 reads CASSLGGRNAGELFF. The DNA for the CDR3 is TGTGCCAGCAGCTTAGGCGGGAGAAACGCCGGGGAGCTGTTTTTT.

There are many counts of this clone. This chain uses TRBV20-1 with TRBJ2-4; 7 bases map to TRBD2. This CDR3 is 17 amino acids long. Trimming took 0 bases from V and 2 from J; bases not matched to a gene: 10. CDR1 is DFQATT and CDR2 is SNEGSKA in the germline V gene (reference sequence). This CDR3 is CSARDWREGLSKNIQYF. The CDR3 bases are TGCAGTGCTAGAGATTGGAGGGAGGGTCTATCCAAAAACATTCAGTACTTC.

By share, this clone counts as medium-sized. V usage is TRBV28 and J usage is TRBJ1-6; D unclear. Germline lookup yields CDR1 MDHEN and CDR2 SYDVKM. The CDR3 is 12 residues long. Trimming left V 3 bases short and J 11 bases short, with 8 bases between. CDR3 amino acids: CASSFSIAPLHF. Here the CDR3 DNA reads TGTGCCAGCAGTTTTAGCATAGCACCCCTCCACTTT.

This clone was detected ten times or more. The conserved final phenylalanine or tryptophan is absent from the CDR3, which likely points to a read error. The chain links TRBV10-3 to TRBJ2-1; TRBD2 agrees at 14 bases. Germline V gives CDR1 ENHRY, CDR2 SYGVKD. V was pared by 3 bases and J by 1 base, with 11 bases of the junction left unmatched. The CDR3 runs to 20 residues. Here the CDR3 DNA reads TGTGCCATCAGTGATGATAGACTAGCGGGAGGGCAGGTGTCCTACAATGAGCAGTTCGTC. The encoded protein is CAISDDRLAGGQVSYNEQFV.

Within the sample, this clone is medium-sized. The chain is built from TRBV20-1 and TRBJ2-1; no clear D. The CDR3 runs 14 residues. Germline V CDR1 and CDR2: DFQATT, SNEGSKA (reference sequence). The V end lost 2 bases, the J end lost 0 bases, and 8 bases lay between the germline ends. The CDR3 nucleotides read TGCAGTGCTAGATCGACTGCCTCCTACAATGAGCAGTTCTTC. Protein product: CSARSTASYNEQFF.